These 23 T cell receptor beta chains were sequenced from one sample in a study of T cell responses to AZD1222 COVID-19 vaccine. Some clones are missing from TCRdb's copy, which holds only in-frame ones; the method was immunoSEQ multiplex PCR. The sample consists of around 100,000 clones, 75% to 90% of them appearing once. The sample consisted of peripheral blood, taken on day 0 of AZD1222 vaccination. The source of these receptors is an adult in good health.

This clone was observed at least ten times. Additional DNA sequences in this sample encode the identical CDR3. V and J are TRBV4-1 and TRBJ1-5, with no clear D. The CDR3 consists of 14 residues. CDR1 and CDR2 (germline): MGHRA, YSYEKL. The V and J ends lost 3 bases and 0 bases respectively, with 6 bases between them. The CDR3, as DNA: TGCGCCAGCAGCCAGGAGGGTAGCAATCAGCCCCAGCATTTT. Its protein is CASSQEGSNQPQHF.

This rearrangement joins TRBV6-4 to TRBJ2-7, with D hard to call. Germline V gives CDR1 MRHNA, CDR2 SNTAGT. The V end lost 7 bases, the J end lost 0 bases, and 7 bases lay between the germline ends. This CDR3 spans 12 amino acids. This CDR3 is CASIQISYEQYF. In nucleotides, the CDR3 is TGTGCCAGCATCCAGATCTCCTACGAGCAGTACTTC.

This clone came up once. CDR3 nucleotides: TGTGCCAGCAGTCAACTAGTTTACGAGCAGTACTTC. It encodes CASSQLVYEQYF. The rearrangement joins TRBV12-3 or TRBV12-4 to TRBJ2-7; tentative D call: TRBD2 (5 bases). V gave up 5 bases and J gave up 4 bases, with 9 bases separating them. The CDR3 is made up of 12 amino acids.

The rearrangement joins TRBV20-1 to TRBJ2-5; D is uncertain. Trimming removed 7 bases at V and 2 bases at J, with 8 bases between. The CDR3 length is 11 residues. Germline V CDR1 and CDR2: DFQATT, SNEGSKA (reference sequence). The CDR3 bases are TGCAGTGTACTCGGGCAAGAGACCCAGTACTTC. As protein: CSVLGQETQYF.

J is TRBJ1-1 and V is TRBV10-2; D is unresolved. Trimming removed 6 bases from V and 3 bases from J, with 14 bases in between. Looked up from germline, CDR1 is WSHSY and CDR2 is SAAADI. There are 14 residues in the CDR3. The CDR3 loop reads CASSVIGRDTEAFF. DNA for the CDR3: TGCGCCAGCAGCGTAATTGGGCGGGACACTGAAGCTTTCTTT.

The CDR3 coding sequence is TGTGCCAGCAGAACATTCAGGGTCCTCGCAGATAACTATGGCTACACCTTC. It is translated as CASRTFRVLADNYGYTF. This chain links TRBV27 with TRBJ1-2; D perhaps matches TRBD1 (5 bases). The V end was cut by 6 bases, the J end by 1 base, with 21 bases between. Per the germline V gene, CDR1 is MNHEY and CDR2 is SMNVEV (reference sequence). The length of the CDR3 is 17 residues.

The chain couples TRBV7-6 to TRBJ1-5; 9 bases align to TRBD1. In germline, CDR1 is SGHVS, CDR2 FNYEAQ. V lost 1 base and J lost 4; bases outside the gene matches: 8. The CDR3 has 17 residues. CDR3 nucleotide sequence: TGTGCCAGCAGCTTAGGAGGGACAGGGACAAATAATCAGCCCCAGCATTTT. It codes for CASSLGGTGTNNQPQHF. Full variable domain (missing parts from reference TRBV7-6 and TRBJ1-5): GAGVSQSPRYKVTKRGQDVALRCDPISGHVSLYWYRQALGQGPEFLTYFNYEAQQDKSGLPNDRFSAERPEGSISTLTIQRTEQRDSAMYRCASSLGGTGTNNQPQHFGDGTRLSIL.

V usage is TRBV19 and J usage is TRBJ1-2; the D gene is possibly TRBD1 (6 bases). Germline-derived CDR1 and CDR2 are LNHDA and SQIVND (reference sequence). The V gene lost 5 bases and the J gene lost 0 bases, with 19 bases spanning the gap. CDR3 size: 17 residues. CDR3 protein: CASSAITTGIANYGYTF. CDR3 in DNA: TGTGCCAGTAGTGCCATTACTACAGGGATAGCTAACTATGGCTACACCTTC.

This rearrangement joins TRBV5-7 to TRBJ2-7; D ambiguous. TRBV5-7 is given ORF status, its function remaining uncertain. V was trimmed by 0 bases and J by 0 bases, leaving 4 bases between them. The CDR3 is 13 amino acids. CDR3 bases: TGTGCCAGCAGCTTGGCCAGCTCCTACGAGCAGTACTTC. Amino acids: CASSLASSYEQYF.

This sequence joins TRBV7-8 and TRBJ1-2, with a possible D match to TRBD1 (5 bases). The CDR3 is 16 amino acids. V was clipped by 1 base and J by 4 bases, with 16 bases between them. Germline loops: CDR1 SGHVS, CDR2 FQNEAQ. CDR3 sequence (DNA): TGTGCCAGCAGCTTAGGATTGAAGACAGCCCTCTATGGCTACACCTTC. Translating gives CASSLGLKTALYGYTF.

V gene TRBV6-5 combines with J gene TRBJ2-3; a possible D gene is TRBD2 (5 bases). Germline-derived CDR1 and CDR2 are MNHEY and SVGAGI. The V gene lost 5 bases and the J gene lost 8 bases, with 14 bases spanning the gap. The CDR3 consists of 13 residues. CDR3 bases: TGTGCCAGCAGTCCGCGGGCTGTACGTACGCAGTATTTT. It encodes CASSPRAVRTQYF.

The V gene is TRBV19, the J gene TRBJ1-1, with D maybe TRBD1 (5 bases). Looked up from germline, CDR1 is LNHDA and CDR2 is SQIVND (reference sequence). V gave up 5 bases and J gave up 5 bases, with 9 bases separating them. The CDR3 loop spans 12 amino acids. CDR3 sequence reads: CASSLRQTEAFF. CDR3 nucleotide sequence: TGTGCCAGTAGTCTAAGACAGACTGAAGCTTTCTTT.

This clone was seen a few times. The V gene is TRBV9, the J gene TRBJ2-1; D gene ambiguous. In germline, CDR1 is SGDLS, CDR2 YYNGEE. Deletions cut 1 base from V and 2 bases from J, with 7 bases between. There are 14 residues in the CDR3. The DNA of the CDR3 is TGTGCCAGCAGCGTAACCGACGCCTACAATGAGCAGTTCTTC. Residues: CASSVTDAYNEQFF.

This chain joins TRBV20-1 and TRBJ1-1; D not certain. V lost 3 bases and J 1 base, leaving 3 bases between the germline ends. CDR3 length: 11 residues. CDR1 DFQATT and CDR2 SNEGSKA come from the germline V gene (reference sequence). The CDR3: CSARWNTEAFF. For the CDR3, the DNA is TGCAGTGCTAGGTGGAACACTGAAGCTTTCTTT.

Only one count was recorded for this clone. The CDR3 does not end in the conserved phenylalanine or tryptophan, so this is likely a read error. The rearrangement joins TRBV6-5 to TRBJ1-6; 7 bases map to TRBD1. This CDR3 is 16 amino acids long. The germline CDR1 and CDR2 sequences are MNHEY and SVGAGI. Unmatched junction bases numbered 5, after V lost 2 bases and J lost 4 bases. The CDR3 loop is CASSYADRAYNSPLHL. CDR3 bases: TGTGCCAGCAGTTACGCCGACAGGGCGTATAATTCACCCCTCCACCTT.

This rearrangement joins TRBV15 to TRBJ2-5, with D unclear. V lost 0 bases, J lost 5 bases, and 10 bases lay in between. Germline CDR1 is LNHNV and CDR2 is YYDKDF (reference sequence). The CDR3 is 14 residues long. CDR3 DNA sequence: TGTGCCACCAGCAGAGATCGGTCTTTGGAGACCCAGTACTTC. This encodes CATSRDRSLETQYF.

The chain carries TRBV21-1 and TRBJ2-5. TRBV21-1 is listed as a pseudogene. This CDR3 has 20 amino acids. CDR3: CASSKKKDGQPGDKGETQYF. The CDR3 nucleotides are TGTGCCAGCAGCAAAAAAAAGGACGGACAGCCGGGGGATAAGGGGGAGACCCAGTACTTC.

This sequence joins TRBV10-1 and TRBJ2-5; TRBD2 matches at 8 bases. The CDR3 has 14 residues. The V and J ends lost 1 base and 3 bases, in that order; junction bases with no gene match: 1. Germline assignment: CDR1 WNHNN and CDR2 SYGVQD (reference sequence). The CDR3 DNA reads as TGCGCCAGCAGTGAGTTGCGGGGGGAAGAGACCCAGTACTTC. Amino acids: CASSELRGEETQYF.

The CDR3 DNA sequence: TGTGCCAGCAGTGAAGGGGGCCGCTATGGCTACACCTTC. This translates into CASSEGGRYGYTF. This sequence joins TRBV6-1 and TRBJ1-2; perhaps TRBD1 as D (5 bases). There are 13 residues in the CDR3. V lost 1 base and J lost 4, with 7 bases in between. Germline CDR1 is MNHNS and CDR2 is SASEGT.

J is TRBJ1-2 and V is TRBV7-9; tentatively, D is TRBD1 (6 bases). The CDR3 runs to 14 residues. V gave up 1 base and J gave up 5 bases, with 11 bases separating them. Looked up from germline, CDR1 is SEHNR and CDR2 is FQNEAQ (reference sequence). The CDR3 sequence: CASSLDSGAYGYTF. DNA for the CDR3: TGTGCCAGCAGCTTAGATTCGGGGGCGTATGGCTACACCTTC.

In DNA form, the CDR3 reads TGTGCCACCGGTTTCGGAGATGAGCAGTTCTTC. Its translation: CATGFGDEQFF. The rearrangement joins TRBV24-1 to TRBJ2-1; D is unclear. Per the germline V gene, CDR1 is KGHDR and CDR2 is SFDVKD. Trimming stripped 9 bases from V and 8 bases from J, with 10 bases between. The CDR3 sequence is 11 residues long.

The gene calls are TRBV7-2 and TRBJ1-5; 11 positions agree with TRBD1. The CDR3 runs to 15 residues. The germline CDR1 and CDR2 sequences are SGHTA and FQGNSA. The ends lost 2 bases at V and 8 bases at J; junction bases unmatched: 5. The CDR3 spells CASSLWGQGGEPQHF. The CDR3, as DNA: TGTGCCAGCAGCTTATGGGGACAGGGGGGTGAGCCCCAGCATTTT.

The V call is TRBV6-6, the J call TRBJ1-2; D perhaps matches TRBD1 (6 bases). The V end was cut by 5 bases, the J end by 7 bases, with 23 bases between. The germline CDR1 and CDR2 sequences are MNHNY and SVGAGI (reference sequence). This CDR3 comprises 16 residues. CDR3 residues: CASSQTRDNLMVGYTF. The CDR3 DNA follows: TGTGCCAGCAGTCAGACCCGGGACAACTTAATGGTTGGCTACACCTTC.